This T cell receptor (beta chain) is drawn from a study of blood T cells in healthy people across ages. Trimming cost V 3 bases and J 4 bases; bases outside gene matches: 8. The CDR3 loop spans 16 amino acids. In germline, CDR1 is SEHNR, CDR2 FQNEAQ (reference sequence). Through a sample-barcoded 5' primer and a J-beta primer mix, a second PCR was run for roughly 6 to 11 cycles. TCRdb re-called the 5' RACE reads with MiXCR, one entry per CDR3 protein. The sample lists fewer than 2 million distinct CDR3 sequences, about 39% occurring once. The study's findings and limits: Diversity estimates from one million T cells were considered underestimates. It was not known whether donors were CMV positive (a possible confounder of expanded clonotype changes).

Researchers collected approximately 9.9 milliliters of peripheral blood from every single donor. PBMCs numbering at least 6.5 million were isolated per sample. Details on this clonotype: Its antigen remains unidentified.

This TCR was recovered from a human donor in good health. V and J are TRBV7-9 and TRBJ2-2; 7 bases are shared with TRBD1. Material for sequencing was blood. This chain's CDR3 is CASSFRGGEGTGELFF. DNA for the CDR3: TGTGCCAGCAGCTTCCGAGGGGGCGAGGGCACCGGGGAGCTGTTTTTT.